The 24 T cell receptor beta chains presented below share a single source sample, sequenced in a study of blood T cell repertoires in COVID-19. TCRdb keeps only in-frame clones here, not all; method: immunoSEQ multiplex PCR. Counted here are around 200,000 clones, approximately 82% occurring once; the ten biggest clones make up less than 3%. Sequencing used peripheral blood. These receptors were obtained from a man over 45 with active or convalescent COVID-19.

The gene calls are TRBV19 and TRBJ1-5; maybe TRBD1 (5 bases). CDR3 size: 16 residues. V lost 3 bases, J lost 3 bases, and 15 bases lay in between. Germline assignment: CDR1 LNHDA and CDR2 SQIVND (reference sequence). The CDR3 spells CASSIHLGTYNQPQHF. The CDR3 DNA reads as TGTGCCAGTAGTATTCACCTTGGGACTTACAATCAGCCCCAGCATTTT. Together with reference TRBV19 and TRBJ1-5, the CDR3 gives the full variable domain: DGGITQSPKYLFRKEGQNVTLSCEQNLNHDAMYWYRQDPGQGLRLIYYSQIVNDFQKGDIAEGYSVSREKKESFPLTVTSAQKNPTAFYLCASSIHLGTYNQPQHFGDGTRLSIL.

The chain carries TRBV30 and TRBJ2-3; tentative D call: TRBD2 (5 bases). The CDR3 is 15 residues long. V shed 0 bases and J shed 2 bases, with 12 bases lying between them. CDR1 is GTSNPN and CDR2 is SVGIG in the germline V gene (reference sequence). CDR3 bases: TGTGCCTGGAGTGTACTAGTAGCTCCCACAGATACGCAGTATTTT. Residues: CAWSVLVAPTDTQYF.

The rearrangement uses TRBV18 and TRBJ1-1; TRBD1 agrees at 11 bases. Losses at the gene ends were 2 bases for V and 0 bases for J; bases not matched to a gene: 2. The CDR3 totals 16 residues. Germline lookup yields CDR1 KGHSH and CDR2 LQKENI. The CDR3 reads CASSPGQGALNTEAFF. CDR3 bases: TGTGCCAGCTCACCAGGACAGGGGGCATTGAACACTGAAGCTTTCTTT.

The V gene is TRBV29-1, the J gene TRBJ1-1; D is ambiguous. The germline gives CDR1 SQVTM, CDR2 ANQGSEA. The CDR3 runs to 15 residues. V was pared by 7 bases and J by 0 bases, with 18 bases between. This chain's CDR3 is CSALDPVDLNTEAFF. The CDR3 bases are TGCAGCGCCCTAGACCCTGTGGATTTGAACACTGAAGCTTTCTTT.

This clone was counted a single time. This chain connects TRBV2 to TRBJ2-1, with 9 bases matching TRBD2. Germline V gene lookup returns CDR1 SNHLY and CDR2 FYNNEI. J lost 6 bases, V lost 0 bases, and 12 bases had no gene match. The CDR3 has 18 residues. CDR3: CASSEALGGRAYSNEQFF. CDR3 bases: TGTGCCAGCAGTGAAGCGCTCGGCGGGAGGGCCTATAGCAATGAGCAGTTCTTC. Together with reference TRBV2 and TRBJ2-1, the CDR3 gives the full variable domain: EPEVTQTPSHQVTQMGQEVILRCVPISNHLYFYWYRQILGQKVEFLVSFYNNEISEKSEIFDDQFSVERPDGSNFTLKIRSTKLEDSAMYFCASSEALGGRAYSNEQFFGPGTRLTVL.

The chain employs TRBV5-4 and TRBJ1-1, with TRBD1 matching 11 bases. Germline-derived CDR1 and CDR2 are SGHNT and YYREEE (reference sequence). V lost 4 bases, J lost 11 bases, and 13 bases stayed unmatched. This CDR3 contains 15 residues. DNA for the CDR3: TGTGCCAGCAGCCCCACCTCCGGGACAGGGGGAGGGGCTTTCTTT. Amino acid sequence: CASSPTSGTGGGAFF.

This clone was seen once. The V gene is TRBV6-6, the J gene TRBJ1-1; D gene uncertain. Germline CDR1 reads MNHNY; CDR2 reads SVGAGI (reference sequence). V was clipped by 1 base and J by 3 bases, with 9 bases between them. The CDR3 totals 14 residues. The CDR3 DNA reads as TGTGCCAGCAGTTACTTGGTGGAGGACACTGAAGCTTTCTTT. It encodes CASSYLVEDTEAFF.

The rearrangement uses TRBV4-3 and TRBJ1-1; TRBD1 agrees at 8 bases. J gave up 5 bases and V 1 base, and 3 bases lay outside the gene matches. Germline loops: CDR1 LGHNA, CDR2 YSLEER. This CDR3 region has 14 residues. CDR3 nucleotide sequence: TGCGCCAGCAGCCAAGCCAGGGGGCAAACTGAAGCTTTCTTT. Its protein is CASSQARGQTEAFF.

This clone was observed a handful of times. In the same sample, other DNA sequences code for this CDR3. This chain joins TRBV5-1 and TRBJ2-7; 8 bases fit TRBD2. CDR1 SGHRS and CDR2 YFSETQ come from the germline V gene. The CDR3 has 15 amino acids. J gave up 1 base and V 4 bases, and 7 bases lay outside the gene matches. The chain's CDR3 is CASSRTSGTSYEQYF. In DNA, the CDR3 is TGCGCCAGCAGCAGAACTAGCGGAACTTCCTACGAGCAGTACTTC. Full variable domain (remainder filled in from reference TRBV5-1 and TRBJ2-7): KAGVTQTPRYLIKTRGQQVTLSCSPISGHRSVSWYQQTPGQGLQFLFEYFSETQRNKGNFPGRFSGRQFSNSRSEMNVSTLELGDSALYLCASSRTSGTSYEQYFGPGTRLTVT.

The rearrangement joins TRBV24-1 to TRBJ2-2, with 8 bases fitting TRBD1. Germline CDR1 and CDR2: KGHDR and SFDVKD. This CDR3 has 15 amino acids. V was clipped by 2 bases and J by 7 bases; unmatched bases: 5. CDR3 nucleotide sequence: TGTGCCACCAGTGATTCAAGACAGGGGATCGGGGAGCTGTTTTTT. Encoded protein: CATSDSRQGIGELFF.

The V call is TRBV7-9, the J call TRBJ2-3; TRBD2 is a possible D gene (6 bases). Germline loops: CDR1 SEHNR, CDR2 FQNEAQ (reference sequence). V lost 3 bases, J lost 11 bases, and 21 bases lay in between. This CDR3 spans 15 amino acids. The CDR3 reads CASSLRALATREQYF. The CDR3 coding sequence is TGTGCCAGCAGCTTGCGGGCCCTAGCGACTAGGGAGCAGTATTTT.

This clone was picked up one time. This rearrangement joins TRBV30 to TRBJ2-4; tentatively, D is TRBD1 (5 bases). Trimming cost V 1 base and J 0 bases, with 16 bases left between them. Germline V gene sequence: CDR1 GTSNPN, CDR2 SVGIG (reference sequence). The length of the CDR3 is 17 residues. CDR3 amino acids: CAWSASIGELAKNIQYF. The CDR3 DNA reads TGTGCCTGGAGTGCCTCTATAGGGGAATTAGCCAAAAACATTCAGTACTTC.

The genes are TRBV10-3 and TRBJ2-7; TRBD2 might be the D (6 bases). Trimming left V 4 bases short and J 0 bases short, with 10 bases between. The CDR3 has 14 residues. Germline V gene sequence: CDR1 ENHRY, CDR2 SYGVKD. CDR3 protein: CAISGAGRSYEQYF. CDR3 DNA sequence: TGTGCCATCAGTGGAGCGGGCCGCTCCTACGAGCAGTACTTC.

The V and J genes are TRBV18 and TRBJ2-2, with 14 nucleotides matching TRBD2. V lost 1 base to trimming and J lost 1 base; unmatched junction nucleotides: 5. CDR1 KGHSH and CDR2 LQKENI come from the germline V gene. CDR3 length: 19 residues. The CDR3 sequence: CASSPLGTSGGLNTGELFF. Written as DNA, the CDR3 is TGTGCCAGCTCACCACTGGGGACTAGCGGGGGCCTGAACACCGGGGAGCTGTTTTTT.

This chain connects TRBV5-5 to TRBJ2-7; D perhaps matches TRBD2 (5 bases). Trimming stripped 0 bases from V and 5 bases from J, with 21 bases between. CDR1 is SGHKS, CDR2 YYEKEE, per germline (reference sequence). The CDR3 runs to 17 residues. The CDR3 nucleotides read TGTGCCAGCAGCTTGGAGTCTCTACGGGCTTGGCGGGACGAGCAGTACTTC. Protein product: CASSLESLRAWRDEQYF.

The V call is TRBV27, the J call TRBJ2-3; D gene uncertain. Trimming removed 3 bases from V and 2 bases from J, with 9 bases in between. CDR1 and CDR2 (germline): MNHEY, SMNVEV (reference sequence). The CDR3 length is 14 residues. For the CDR3, the DNA is TGTGCCAGCAGTTTCTCTGCGGCCACAGATACGCAGTATTTT. Translating it yields CASSFSAATDTQYF.

The chain joins TRBV7-9 to TRBJ2-1; D perhaps matches TRBD2 (5 bases). The CDR3 has 13 residues. Trimming removed 3 bases at V and 5 bases at J, with 8 bases between. Germline CDR1 reads SEHNR; CDR2 reads FQNEAQ (reference sequence). In DNA form, the CDR3 reads TGTGCCAGCAGCTTGTCCGGGAACAATGAGCAGTTCTTC. Translated, it gives CASSLSGNNEQFF.

The genes are TRBV5-6 and TRBJ1-5; unclear D gene. With 5 bases removed from V and 11 bases from J, the gap between germline ends came to 23 bases. The CDR3 has 15 residues. The germline gives CDR1 SGHDT, CDR2 YYEEEE. The CDR3 here is CASSFNNAGPVAQHF. CDR3 DNA: TGTGCCAGCAGTTTCAACAATGCGGGCCCGGTAGCCCAGCATTTT. Filled out from reference TRBV5-6 and TRBJ1-5, the complete variable domain reads DAGVTQSPTHLIKTRGQQVTLRCSPKSGHDTVSWYQQALGQGPQFIFQYYEEEERQRGNFPDRFSGHQFPNYSSELNVNALLLGDSALYLCASSFNNAGPVAQHFGDGTRLSIL.

The chain is built from TRBV18 and TRBJ2-6; 7 bases map to TRBD2. V was pared by 3 bases and J by 0 bases, with 8 bases of the junction left unmatched. The CDR3 sequence is 18 residues long. CDR1 is KGHSH, CDR2 LQKENI, per germline. The CDR3 spells CASSPLAGPSSGANVLTF. DNA for the CDR3: TGTGCCAGCTCACCTTTAGCGGGCCCGAGCTCTGGGGCCAACGTCCTGACTTTC.

The table lists this clone with a count of one. This chain connects TRBV7-6 to TRBJ2-7; D might be TRBD2 (5 bases). The CDR3 is 16 amino acids. V was pared by 0 bases and J by 0 bases, with 12 bases between. Looked up from germline, CDR1 is SGHVS and CDR2 is FNYEAQ. CDR3 coding DNA: TGTGCCAGCAGCTTAGCGGTGCCAGCGGCCTCCTACGAGCAGTACTTC. Its protein is CASSLAVPAASYEQYF.

The chain is built from TRBV12-5 and TRBJ2-5, with 7 positions matching TRBD2. The germline CDR1 and CDR2 sequences are LGHNT and FRNRAP. The CDR3 loop spans 14 amino acids. V was pared by 7 bases and J by 6 bases, with 11 bases of the junction left unmatched. The CDR3: CASAVGGTIQTQYF. CDR3 sequence (DNA): TGTGCTAGTGCCGTTGGCGGGACTATACAGACCCAGTACTTC. The complete variable domain, with remaining parts taken from reference TRBV12-5 and TRBJ2-5, reads DARVTQTPRHKVTEMGQEVTMRCQPILGHNTVFWYRQTMMQGLELLAYFRNRAPLDDSGMPKDRFSAEMPDATLATLKIQPSEPRDSAVYFCASAVGGTIQTQYFGPGTRLLVL.

The V gene is TRBV14, the J gene TRBJ2-7, with D possibly being TRBD2 (5 bases). Trimming left V 5 bases short and J 3 bases short, with 11 bases between. The CDR3 extends over 13 amino acids. Germline CDR1 reads SGHDN; CDR2 reads FVKESK. CDR3 sequence: CASSEGPGYEQYF. CDR3 DNA: TGTGCCAGCAGCGAGGGCCCGGGCTACGAGCAGTACTTC.

V gene TRBV6-2 or TRBV6-3 combines with J gene TRBJ2-7; 10 bases are a match to TRBD2. Germline V gene data show CDR1 as MNHEY and CDR2 as SVGEGT. The CDR3 totals 18 residues. V lost 2 bases to trimming and J lost 4 bases; unmatched junction nucleotides: 14. The CDR3 is CASSYKPSGSLRPYEQYF. For the CDR3, the DNA is TGTGCCAGCAGTTACAAGCCTAGCGGGAGCCTCCGCCCTTACGAGCAGTACTTC.

V is TRBV5-1 and J is TRBJ2-1, with 10 bases matching TRBD2. Unmatched junction bases numbered 7, after V lost 3 bases and J lost 1 base. Germline CDR1 is SGHRS and CDR2 is YFSETQ. This CDR3 has 17 residues. In DNA, the CDR3 is TGCGCCAGCAGCTCCCGCCAGACTAGCGGGTCCTACAATGAGCAGTTCTTC. Residues: CASSSRQTSGSYNEQFF.